Listed here are 23 T cell receptor beta chains from one sample, sequenced in a study of early T cells in non-severe SARS-CoV-2 infection (dated by TCRdb to 2020 to 2023). The library relied on 5' RACE. The sequencer was a NextSeq 500. Through fastp at Q25 and MiXCR, TCRdb rebuilt clones from the public reads, retaining in-frame beta chains. Duplicate CDR3 protein sequences are folded into a single record with the most common DNA and genes. The sample includes 40,000 to 50,000 distinct CDR3 sequences, with about 13% observed a single time. The ten largest account for more than 8.5% of the sample. Material for sequencing was whole blood. The source of these receptors is an adult who was a healthcare worker with PCR-confirmed SARS-CoV-2 infection or an uninfected control (not recorded which).

V gene TRBV9 combines with J gene TRBJ2-3, with D perhaps matching TRBD1 (5 bases). Germline CDR1 and CDR2: SGDLS and YYNGEE. V lost 7 bases and J 4 bases, leaving 13 bases between the germline ends. This CDR3 comprises 13 residues. In nucleotides, the CDR3 is TGTGCCAGCCGAAGCGCAGGGTCAGATACGCAGTATTTT. Translating gives CASRSAGSDTQYF.

The V call is TRBV5-1, the J call TRBJ2-2; 8 nucleotides match TRBD2. Germline CDR1 is SGHRS and CDR2 is YFSETQ. The length of the CDR3 is 16 residues. V shed 3 bases and J 5 bases; nucleotides not matched to a gene: 9. The CDR3 spells CASSSSAGVGTGELFF. The DNA for the CDR3 is TGCGCCAGCAGCTCCTCAGCGGGAGTAGGAACCGGGGAGCTGTTTTTT.

This clonotype showed up just a few times. The gene calls are TRBV2 and TRBJ2-7; D unresolved. Germline CDR1 is SNHLY and CDR2 is FYNNEI. The CDR3 totals 11 residues. The V end was cut by 4 bases, the J end by 4 bases, with 5 bases between. The CDR3 here is CASSVKYEQYF. The DNA for the CDR3 is TGTGCCAGCAGTGTCAAGTACGAGCAGTACTTC. The entire variable domain, with the rest obtained from reference TRBV2 and TRBJ2-7, is as follows: EPEVTQTPSHQVTQMGQEVILRCVPISNHLYFYWYRQILGQKVEFLVSFYNNEISEKSEIFDDQFSVERPDGSNFTLKIRSTKLEDSAMYFCASSVKYEQYFGPGTRLTVT.

This clonotype was counted many times. The chain has TRBV27 and TRBJ1-6, with 9 bases aligning to TRBD1. The germline CDR1 and CDR2 sequences are MNHEY and SMNVEV (reference sequence). This CDR3 is 14 amino acids long. V was clipped by 6 bases and J by 10 bases; unmatched bases: 7. This CDR3 reads CASSRDRVGSPLHF. For the CDR3, the DNA is TGTGCCAGCAGCCGGGACAGGGTTGGATCACCCCTCCACTTT.

Comments on this clonotype: This clone may be a read error of a much larger clone one base away. The missing conserved phenylalanine or tryptophan at the end of this CDR3 makes a read error likely. The chain combines TRBV29-1 with TRBJ2-1; 8 bases map to TRBD1. V was clipped by 6 bases and J by 7 bases; unmatched bases: 8. Germline CDR1 and CDR2: SQVTM and ANQGSEA. CDR3 length: 13 amino acids. CDR3 in amino acids: CSVLWDRSNEQFS. Written as DNA, the CDR3 is TGCAGCGTATTGTGGGACAGGTCGAATGAGCAGTTCTCC.

This clonotype was counted at least ten times. The genes are TRBV29-1 and TRBJ2-7; perhaps TRBD2 as D (5 bases). Germline CDR1 SQVTM, CDR2 ANQGSEA. The V and J ends lost 3 bases and 12 bases respectively, with 15 bases between them. This CDR3 is 11 amino acids long. The CDR3 DNA is TGCAGCGTTGAGCAGGACTTCGACTGGTACTTC. Translating gives CSVEQDFDWYF.

This chain uses TRBV27 with TRBJ1-1; no clear D gene. Trimming pared 6 bases from V and 0 bases from J, leaving 8 bases between. CDR1 MNHEY and CDR2 SMNVEV come from the germline V gene (reference sequence). The CDR3 runs 13 residues. The CDR3 sequence: CASSYKMNTEAFF. CDR3 in DNA: TGTGCCAGCAGCTATAAGATGAACACTGAAGCTTTCTTT.

This clonotype was detected ten times or more. This sequence joins TRBV20-1 and TRBJ1-5; no reliable D call. V dropped 6 bases and J dropped 3 bases, with 15 bases sitting between them. Germline CDR1 DFQATT, CDR2 SNEGSKA (reference sequence). CDR3 length equals 14 residues. The CDR3 spells CSAFSGSVNQPQHF. The CDR3 nucleotides are TGCAGTGCGTTCAGCGGATCGGTCAATCAGCCCCAGCATTTT.

This clonotype was seen repeatedly, ten times or more. The chain combines TRBV7-9 with TRBJ1-1; no firm D call. The V gene's germline CDR1 is SEHNR and CDR2 FQNEAQ (reference sequence). The CDR3 extends over 14 amino acids. With 5 bases removed from V and 4 bases from J, the gap between germline ends came to 14 bases. CDR3: CASSGQAGSTEAFF. As DNA, the CDR3 is TGTGCCAGCAGCGGGCAGGCGGGGAGCACTGAAGCTTTCTTT.

The chain carries TRBV6-2 or TRBV6-3 and TRBJ2-1, with 9 bases matching TRBD2. CDR3 length: 15 amino acids. The J segment lost 8 bases and the V segment lost 10 bases, leaving 15 bases of the junction unmatched. Germline CDR1 is MNHEY and CDR2 is SVGEGT. The CDR3 DNA follows: TGTGCCACCTACTCATGGCGGGGGGGCAGGGATGAGCAGTTCTTC. Encoded protein: CATYSWRGGRDEQFF.

In this sample, this clonotype turned up many times. The chain carries TRBV18 and TRBJ1-1; D ambiguous. The germline V gene encodes CDR1 KGHSH and CDR2 LQKENI. The CDR3 sequence is 16 residues long. V was shortened by 0 bases and J by 3 bases, with 14 bases between the two germline ends. The CDR3 reads CASSPPSWVGHTEAFF. The DNA of the CDR3 is TGTGCCAGCTCACCACCGTCCTGGGTTGGGCACACTGAAGCTTTCTTT.

This clonotype turned up a few times. The chain has TRBV20-1 and TRBJ2-1, with TRBD1 matching 7 bases. Germline V lookup: CDR1 DFQATT, CDR2 SNEGSKA (reference sequence). This CDR3 is built from 13 residues. V was clipped by 4 bases and J by 8 bases; unmatched bases: 8. CDR3 DNA sequence: TGCAGTGCTACCCCCGGACAGGAGGATGAGCAGTTCTTC. As protein: CSATPGQEDEQFF.

This clonotype was recorded a few times. This chain uses TRBV7-9 with TRBJ1-5, with a tentative D call TRBD1 (5 bases). Germline loops: CDR1 SEHNR, CDR2 FQNEAQ (reference sequence). The CDR3 contains 14 residues. Trimming cost V 2 bases and J 5 bases, with 10 bases left between them. The CDR3 DNA reads as TGTGCCAGCAGCTTATCGGGGGATTATCAGCCCCAGCATTTT. Translating gives CASSLSGDYQPQHF.

The table lists this clonotype with many counts. This sequence joins TRBV9 and TRBJ2-3, with D unclear. The germline CDR1 and CDR2 sequences are SGDLS and YYNGEE. V lost 0 bases to trimming and J lost 0 bases, with 8 bases between them. This CDR3 is 15 amino acids long. CDR3 bases: TGTGCCAGCAGCGTAGGGGTATCTAGCACAGATACGCAGTATTTT. It specifies CASSVGVSSTDTQYF.

The chain recombines TRBV15 with TRBJ2-7; 7 bases are a match to TRBD2. CDR3 length equals 16 residues. Per the germline V gene, CDR1 is LNHNV and CDR2 is YYDKDF (reference sequence). With V trimmed by 3 bases and J by 3 bases, 11 bases remained unmatched. CDR3 region: CATSSGSGRGSYEQYF. In DNA form, the CDR3 reads TGTGCCACCAGCAGCGGATCGGGGCGGGGGAGCTACGAGCAGTACTTC.

This clonotype was detected many times. The CDR3 reads CASLPRASGNNEQFF. The CDR3 coding sequence is TGTGCCAGCCTCCCGAGGGCTAGCGGGAACAATGAGCAGTTCTTC. The chain recombines TRBV6-1 with TRBJ2-1; 9 bases are a match to TRBD2. Trimming at V came to 8 bases and at J to 5 bases, leaving 10 bases not matched to a gene. CDR1 is MNHNS and CDR2 is SASEGT in the germline V gene. This CDR3 is built from 15 residues.

This clonotype has only a few counts. This chain joins TRBV5-1 and TRBJ2-5, with 9 positions matching TRBD2. The V and J ends lost 6 bases and 1 base, in that order; junction bases with no gene match: 4. From germline, CDR1 is SGHRS and CDR2 YFSETQ. The CDR3 has 14 residues. This chain's CDR3 is CASTRTSAQETQYF. The CDR3 DNA reads TGCGCCAGCACCAGGACTAGCGCCCAAGAGACCCAGTACTTC.

V gene TRBV6-5 combines with J gene TRBJ1-2; D unresolved. There are 15 residues in the CDR3. CDR1 is MNHEY and CDR2 is SVGAGI in the germline V gene. V lost 6 bases to trimming and J lost 2 bases, with 16 bases between them. In DNA form, the CDR3 reads TGTGCCAGCAGATCGGTAGGGAGGAGAAACTATGGCTACACCTTC. Translation: CASRSVGRRNYGYTF.

This clonotype has ten or more counts. The chain combines TRBV7-6 with TRBJ2-3; 12 bases align to TRBD1. With V trimmed by 3 bases and J by 2 bases, 12 bases remained unmatched. Germline V lookup: CDR1 SGHVS, CDR2 FNYEAQ. The CDR3 consists of 19 residues. The CDR3 sequence: CASSFPGTGGGGFTDTQYF. As DNA, the CDR3 is TGTGCCAGCAGCTTCCCCGGGACAGGGGGCGGTGGTTTCACAGATACGCAGTATTTT.

This clonotype came up a few times. The chain uses TRBV6-1 and TRBJ2-1; either TRBD1 or TRBD2 may supply D (5 bases each). CDR3 length: 13 residues. The germline V gene has CDR1 MNHNS and CDR2 SASEGT. V was trimmed by 10 bases and J by 2 bases, leaving 12 bases between them. The CDR3 sequence is CATDWGTYNEQFF. The CDR3 nucleotides are TGTGCCACAGATTGGGGGACCTACAATGAGCAGTTCTTC.

The chain carries TRBV6-2 or TRBV6-3 and TRBJ1-1; the match to TRBD1 covers 7 bases. With V trimmed by 0 bases and J by 4 bases, 2 bases remained unmatched. Germline V gives CDR1 MNHEY, CDR2 SVGEGT. The CDR3 runs to 14 residues. CDR3 amino acids: CASSYSGQITEAFF. DNA for the CDR3: TGTGCCAGCAGTTACTCGGGACAGATCACTGAAGCTTTCTTT.

The table lists this clonotype with a few counts. This chain joins TRBV2 and TRBJ2-1, with 7 bases identical to TRBD1. The germline V gene encodes CDR1 SNHLY and CDR2 FYNNEI. The CDR3 has 15 residues. With 4 bases clipped from V and 0 bases from J, the junction kept 3 bases outside the gene matches. DNA for the CDR3: TGTGCCAGCAGTGTGGGGACAGCCTCCTACAATGAGCAGTTCTTC. It specifies CASSVGTASYNEQFF.

The chain recombines TRBV20-1 with TRBJ2-3; 9 bases match TRBD2. V was clipped by 2 bases and J by 2 bases; unmatched bases: 8. Germline V gene sequence: CDR1 DFQATT, CDR2 SNEGSKA (reference sequence). This CDR3 is built from 16 residues. Here the CDR3 DNA reads TGCAGTGCTAGAATGGGCCTAGCGGGGTCCACAGATACGCAGTATTTT. Translated, it gives CSARMGLAGSTDTQYF.